A selection of T cell receptor beta chains follows, all from one sample in a study of T cell clones after liver transplantation. This table comes from immunoSEQ multiplex PCR, and its TCRdb copy is limited to in-frame clones, with some not included. The sample contains about 45,000 clones, around 84% of which appear only once. This material consisted of CD4+ T cells from blood, taken 24 months after liver transplant. The source of these receptors is a human patient who received a liver transplant. Some T cells may be the graft donor's. Both conserved end residues are part of each CDR3. A D gene is named only where the DNA matches it firmly. Size values are once, few and many counts, or a class for expanded clones, and some rows have none.

j_call	clone_size	v_call	d_call	cdr3_nt	cdr3_aa
TRBJ1-2	once	TRBV5-4	TRBD1	TGTGCCAGCAGTTATGACAGGGGGCGAGATGGCTACACCTTC	CASSYDRGRDGYTF
TRBJ2-1	.	TRBV4-2	.	TGTGCCAGCAGCCAAGACCTCGGGGGCCCACCTTACAATGAGCAGTTCTTC	CASSQDLGGPPYNEQFF
TRBJ1-1	once	TRBV21-1	.	TGTGCCAGCAGCAACCGGGACCGTTCGTTGAACACTGAAGCTTTCTTT	CASSNRDRSLNTEAFF
TRBJ1-4	.	TRBV18	.	TGTGCCAGCTCACGAGCCGGGGACGAAAAACTGTTTTTT	CASSRAGDEKLFF
TRBJ1-1	.	TRBV18	.	TGTGCCAGCTCACCGGACAGCCGTATGAACACTGAAGCTTTCTTT	CASSPDSRMNTEAFF
TRBJ2-7	few	TRBV19	.	TGTGCCAGTAGTATCGCCAGGGGTCTCCCCTACGAGCAGTACTTC	CASSIARGLPYEQYF
TRBJ1-2	.	TRBV6-4	TRBD1	TGTGCCAGCAGCCCAGGTCGGGCAGGGGGACATGGCTACACCTTC	CASSPGRAGGHGYTF
TRBJ2-7	.	TRBV6-1	TRBD1	TGTGCCAGCAGTCCACGGACAGGGGTCGACGAGCAGTACTTC	CASSPRTGVDEQYF
TRBJ1-3	.	TRBV18	.	TGTGCCAGCTCACCAGGAAAGGGGACGGACACCATATATTTT	CASSPGKGTDTIYF
TRBJ1-1	.	TRBV14	.	TGTGCCAGCAGCCGATTCGGGCCCATGAACACTGAAGCTTTCTTT	CASSRFGPMNTEAFF
TRBJ1-6	.	TRBV7-3	TRBD1	TGTGCCAGCAGCCCCTCGGGACAGGCTAATTCACCCCTCCACTTT	CASSPSGQANSPLHF
TRBJ2-7	.	TRBV5-6	.	TGTGCCAGCAGCTTGGTAACTACCAACTACGAGCAGTACTTC	CASSLVTTNYEQYF
TRBJ2-4	.	TRBV28	.	TGTGCCAGCAGTTTCGGAGGGTCGGCCAAAAACATTCAGTACTTC	CASSFGGSAKNIQYF
TRBJ2-3	few	TRBV4-1	.	TGCGCCAGCAGCCAACAATTCACAGATACGCAGTATTTT	CASSQQFTDTQYF
TRBJ2-1	once	TRBV5-1	TRBD2	TGCGCCAGCAGCACTGGGACTAGCGGGAGGGAGCAGTTCTTC	CASSTGTSGREQFF
TRBJ1-2	.	TRBV19	.	TGTGCCAGTAGTATGGGGAGTAACTATGGCTACACCTTC	CASSMGSNYGYTF
TRBJ1-1	.	TRBV5-4	TRBD1	TGTGCCAGCAGCCCCCGACAGGGCGTTTTAACTGAAGCTTTCTTT	CASSPRQGVLTEAFF
TRBJ2-2	.	TRBV2	.	TGTGCCAGCAGTGAGAAGCGGCGGAACGGGGAGCTGTTTTTT	CASSEKRRNGELFF
TRBJ1-3	.	TRBV5-4	TRBD1	TGTGCCAGCAGCTTAATGACAGGGTCATATTCTGGAAACACCATATATTTT	CASSLMTGSYSGNTIYF
TRBJ1-2	.	TRBV2	.	TGTGCCAGCAGGGATGGACAGCCACCCTATGGCTACACCTTC	CASRDGQPPYGYTF
TRBJ1-5	.	TRBV19	TRBD1	TGTGCCAGTAGTACCAACAGGGGTGGAGGCAATCAGCCCCAGCATTTT	CASSTNRGGGNQPQHF
TRBJ1-6	.	TRBV19	.	TGTGCCAGTATGGAGGTTCTCGGTTCACCCCTCCACTTT	CASMEVLGSPLHF
TRBJ1-1	.	TRBV11-2	.	TGTGCCAGCAGCTTAAACCCCAGGCAGGGCACTGAAGCTTTCTTT	CASSLNPRQGTEAFF
TRBJ2-1	few	TRBV5-4	TRBD2	TGTGCCAGCAGCCCGGGACTAGCGGGGGCTGAGGGCAATGAGCAGTTCTTC	CASSPGLAGAEGNEQFF
TRBJ2-1	.	TRBV5-1	.	TGCGCCAGCAGCTTGGCGGCCCATGAGCAGTTCTTC	CASSLAAHEQFF
TRBJ2-3	.	TRBV7-2	TRBD2	TGTGCCAGCAGCTCCCCGGGAGGCCCCAGGGTGGATACGCAGTATTTT	CASSSPGGPRVDTQYF
TRBJ2-7	.	TRBV5-8	.	TGTGCATACGGGGACGGCTACGAGCAGTACTTC	CAYGDGYEQYF
TRBJ1-3	once	TRBV6-5	.	TGTGCCAGCAGTCCCCCGGGTGCAAACACCATATATTTT	CASSPPGANTIYF
TRBJ2-3	.	TRBV6-1	.	TGTGCCAGCAGATCGGGGACTAGCACAGATACGCAGTATTTT	CASRSGTSTDTQYF
TRBJ2-1	.	TRBV5-5	TRBD1	TGTGCCAGCAGCTCGGGACAGGGCCCGAACAATGAGCAGTTCTTC	CASSSGQGPNNEQFF
TRBJ2-7	.	TRBV7-2	.	TGTGCCAGCAGCCTAAGGGACCCTGACCACGAGCAGTACTTC	CASSLRDPDHEQYF
TRBJ2-2	.	TRBV7-2	.	TGTGCCAGCAGTTCCGATTCGGGACCGGGGGAGCTGTTTTTT	CASSSDSGPGELFF
TRBJ2-4	few	TRBV6-5	.	TGTGCCAGCAGACCAAACCAGGAGAAAAACATTCAGTACTTC	CASRPNQEKNIQYF
TRBJ1-2	.	TRBV12-5	.	TGTGCTAGTGACGACGGATCTAACTATGGCTACACCTTC	CASDDGSNYGYTF
TRBJ1-2	few	TRBV27	.	TGTGCCAGCAGCCGCGGCGACAGGATTTATGGCTACACCTTC	CASSRGDRIYGYTF
TRBJ2-5	few	TRBV28	TRBD2	TGTGCCAGCAGGTGGACGGGGGAGGGTAGCCAAGAGACCCAGTACTTC	CASRWTGEGSQETQYF
TRBJ2-7	.	TRBV2	TRBD1	TGTGCCAGCAAGGTCGGGACAGGGACCTACGAGCAGTACTTC	CASKVGTGTYEQYF
TRBJ2-7	.	TRBV27	TRBD2	TGTGCCAGCAGTTTGCCCAGCGGGACCCCCTACGAGCAGTACTTC	CASSLPSGTPYEQYF
TRBJ1-5	few	TRBV28	.	TGTGCCAGCAGCCGACAGACCAATCAGCCCCAGCATTTT	CASSRQTNQPQHF
TRBJ1-2	.	TRBV7-9	TRBD1	TGTGCCAGCAGCTCAGACAGGGGAGGCGGCTACACCTTC	CASSSDRGGGYTF
TRBJ2-2	.	TRBV7-9	.	TGTGCCAGCAGCCCGTGGGGGGCCGGGGAGCTGTTTTTT	CASSPWGAGELFF
TRBJ2-7	.	TRBV28	.	TGTGCCAGCATTGGCAGCTCCTACGAGCAGTACTTC	CASIGSSYEQYF
TRBJ1-1	once	TRBV5-1	.	TGCGCCAGCAGCCACGGACACCTAGGCACTGAAGCTTTCTTT	CASSHGHLGTEAFF
TRBJ2-1	.	TRBV9	.	TGTGCCAGCAGCGTCGACCCTCGGGGGAGTGACAATGAGCAGTTCTTC	CASSVDPRGSDNEQFF
TRBJ1-5	.	TRBV28	.	TGTGCCAGCAGTCCCGAGGGGCGAGGTAGCAATCAGCCCCAGCATTTT	CASSPEGRGSNQPQHF
TRBJ2-5	.	TRBV25-1	.	TGTGCCAGCAGAGTCAACGACGGAGGAGAGACCCAGTACTTC	CASRVNDGGETQYF